What follows describes a single T cell receptor beta chain. Its specificity is not known. CDR3 length equals 16 residues. V shed 4 bases and J shed 0 bases, with 16 bases lying between them. In germline, CDR1 is SGHRS, CDR2 YFSETQ. Researchers reported that TCR beta cDNA libraries carried unique molecular identifiers. Roughly 500,000 cDNA molecules were recovered from an input of 1 to 10 million T cells. TCRdb redid the calling of the PCR reads with MiXCR, one entry per CDR3 protein. The sample records about 380,000 distinct CDR3 sequences, roughly 30% being singletons. This record comes from a study of post-analysis software for immune sequencing data. For the study at large: Recorded subtypes: relapsing-remitting, secondary progressive, progressive-relapsing; some patients unannotated. The study's findings and limits: Batch-matched samples strongly co-clustered by F measure. Five or six TRBV segments, TRBV5-6, TRBV5-1 and TRBV20-1 among them, were found more frequent in patients than controls.

Sequencing was carried out using blood. The chain joins TRBV5-1 to TRBJ1-1, with D possibly matching TRBD1 (5 bases). The origin of this receptor is a girl aged 10 to 17 with multiple sclerosis. The CDR3 sequence: CASSGQGIRMNTEAFF. In DNA form, the CDR3 reads TGCGCCAGCAGCGGGCAGGGTATAAGGATGAACACTGAAGCTTTCTTT.